A single T cell receptor (beta chain) is shown here with its context. The V segment lost 0 bases and the J segment 10 bases; nucleotides outside the gene matches: 9. The CDR3 has 15 residues. CDR1 is LNHNV and CDR2 is YYDKDF in the germline V gene (reference sequence). The data were taken from a study of blood T cell repertoires in COVID-19. Study at large: Both acute and convalescent COVID-19 samples were obtained from the United States, Italy and Spain.

The protocol was immunoSEQ multiplex PCR, while the TCRdb copy is restricted to in-frame clones and leaves out a portion. The sample lists approximately 82,000 clones; over 80% were seen once. This chain uses TRBV15 with TRBJ1-5, with 7 bases identical to TRBD1. Specimen: peripheral blood. This TCR derives from a woman aged 70-85 years with active or convalescent COVID-19. CDR3 amino acids: CATSRDWTGPPPQHF. The CDR3 DNA follows: TGTGCCACCAGCAGAGATTGGACAGGCCCCCCACCCCAGCATTTT.